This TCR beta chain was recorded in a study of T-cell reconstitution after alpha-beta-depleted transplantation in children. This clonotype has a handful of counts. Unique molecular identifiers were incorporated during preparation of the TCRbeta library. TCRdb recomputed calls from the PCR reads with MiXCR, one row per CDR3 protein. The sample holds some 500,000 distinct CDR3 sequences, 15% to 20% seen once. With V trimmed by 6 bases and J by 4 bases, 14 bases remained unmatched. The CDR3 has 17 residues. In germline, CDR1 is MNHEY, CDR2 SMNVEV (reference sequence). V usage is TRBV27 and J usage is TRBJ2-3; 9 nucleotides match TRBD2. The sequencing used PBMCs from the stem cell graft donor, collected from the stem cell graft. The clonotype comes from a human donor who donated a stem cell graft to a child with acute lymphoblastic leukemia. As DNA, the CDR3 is TGTGCCAGCAGCCCACAACCGGGACTAGCTGTCGCAGATACGCAGTATTTT. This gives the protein CASSPQPGLAVADTQYF.